These 15 T cell receptor beta chains came from one sample sequenced in a study of CD8 T cells in Susac syndrome. An input of roughly 0.5 to 1 ug of RNA was subjected to reverse transcription using random hexamers. TCRdb re-analysed the immunoSEQ multiplex PCR reads in MiXCR, keeping a single row per CDR3 protein. The sample has 140,000 to 150,000 distinct CDR3 sequences; around 94% are singletons. The sample was CD4+ T cells from PBMCs. Every receptor here comes from a human donor in good health.

This rearrangement joins TRBV12-3 or TRBV12-4 to TRBJ2-1; 10 positions agree with TRBD2. The CDR3 contains 16 residues. J gave up 6 bases and V 7 bases, and 12 bases lay outside the gene matches. The CDR3 region has the DNA TGTGCCAGCAATCTAAACAGCCTAGCGGGGGCCAATGAGCAGTTCTTC. Its translation is CASNLNSLAGANEQFF.

A single count supports this clonotype. The genes are TRBV14 and TRBJ2-7; D possibly corresponds to TRBD2 (6 bases). CDR1 and CDR2 (germline): SGHDN, FVKESK. The CDR3 has 14 residues. Deletions cut 4 bases from V and 3 bases from J, with 13 bases between. The CDR3 coding sequence is TGTGCCAGCAGCCCAGCGGGCCTTTACTACGAGCAGTACTTC. It translates to CASSPAGLYYEQYF.

The J gene is TRBJ1-5, the V gene TRBV24-1; TRBD1 is a possible D gene (5 bases). V was clipped by 3 bases and J by 6 bases, with 11 bases between them. The CDR3 covers 14 residues. Per the germline V gene, CDR1 is KGHDR and CDR2 is SFDVKD. DNA of the CDR3: TGTGCCACCAGTGATCCAGGGCAGGGTCAGCCCCAGCATTTT. Translation: CATSDPGQGQPQHF.

The V and J genes are TRBV5-4 and TRBJ1-1; D gene uncertain. The CDR3 loop spans 14 amino acids. With 0 bases removed from V and 3 bases from J, the gap between germline ends came to 9 bases. Per the germline V gene, CDR1 is SGHNT and CDR2 is YYREEE (reference sequence). In DNA, the CDR3 is TGTGCCAGCAGCTTGGCCGGGTTATACACTGAAGCTTTCTTT. Amino acid sequence: CASSLAGLYTEAFF.

The chain uses TRBV7-9 and TRBJ2-1, with D uncertain. The CDR3 sequence is 14 residues long. V lost 1 base, J lost 4 bases, and 8 bases lay in between. Germline values: CDR1 SEHNR, CDR2 FQNEAQ (reference sequence). CDR3 loop: CASSLVARYNEQFF. For the CDR3, the DNA is TGTGCCAGCAGCTTAGTTGCCAGATACAATGAGCAGTTCTTC. Combining the CDR3 with reference TRBV7-9 and TRBJ2-1 gives the whole variable domain DTGVSQNPRHKITKRGQNVTFRCDPISEHNRLYWYRQTLGQGPEFLTYFQNEAQLEKSRLLSDRFSAERPKGSFSTLEIQRTEQGDSAMYLCASSLVARYNEQFFGPGTRLTVL.

J is TRBJ1-5 and V is TRBV2; D gene ambiguous. Trimming removed 6 bases at V and 0 bases at J, with 9 bases between. CDR1 SNHLY and CDR2 FYNNEI come from the germline V gene. The CDR3 loop spans 14 amino acids. Here the CDR3 reads CASRFEHSNQPQHF. The DNA for the CDR3 is TGTGCCAGCAGATTCGAGCATAGCAATCAGCCCCAGCATTTT.

V gene TRBV18 combines with J gene TRBJ2-6; D is unclear. The CDR3 extends over 14 amino acids. V dropped 4 bases and J dropped 0 bases, with 4 bases sitting between them. Germline CDR1 reads KGHSH; CDR2 reads LQKENI. The CDR3 DNA reads as TGTGCCAGCTCACTAAACTCTGGGGCCAACGTCCTGACTTTC. Its translation: CASSLNSGANVLTF.

J is TRBJ2-3 and V is TRBV20-1; 9 bases align to TRBD2. CDR3 length: 15 residues. V shed 0 bases, J shed 2 bases, and the junction held 3 bases outside the gene matches. Germline V CDR1 and CDR2: DFQATT, SNEGSKA (reference sequence). CDR3 nucleotide sequence: TGCAGTGCTAGAGATGCGGGAGGGTCCACAGATACGCAGTATTTT. The encoded protein is CSARDAGGSTDTQYF.

The J gene is TRBJ2-2, the V gene TRBV9; the match to TRBD2 covers 16 bases. Unmatched junction bases numbered 3, after V lost 3 bases and J lost 1 base. The CDR3 runs to 18 residues. The V gene's germline CDR1 is SGDLS and CDR2 YYNGEE. This CDR3 is CASSGGTSGRVNTGELFF. The CDR3 DNA reads TGTGCCAGCAGCGGAGGGACTAGCGGGAGGGTGAACACCGGGGAGCTGTTTTTT.

This clonotype was observed a handful of times. V is TRBV7-2 and J is TRBJ1-2, with 8 bases fitting TRBD1. The CDR3 covers 14 residues. The V gene end was trimmed by 4 bases and the J gene end by 4 bases; junction bases not matched to a gene: 5. The germline gives CDR1 SGHTA, CDR2 FQGNSA. The CDR3 bases are TGTGCCAGCAGCTCCGACAGGGGCGGCTATGGCTACACCTTC. Residues: CASSSDRGGYGYTF.

The genes are TRBV3-1 and TRBJ2-1, with D possibly TRBD1 on 7 matching bases. In germline, CDR1 is LGHDT, CDR2 YNNKEL (reference sequence). V lost 5 bases, J lost 9 bases, and 17 bases lay in between. The CDR3 spans 14 residues. CDR3 protein: CASSTTGTAFEQFF. DNA of the CDR3: TGTGCCAGCAGCACGACAGGGACTGCTTTTGAGCAGTTCTTC.

Only a few counts were recorded for this clonotype. The CDR3 bases are TGTGCCAGCAGTAACAGCAACTATGGCTACACCTTC. This encodes CASSNSNYGYTF. This rearrangement joins TRBV12-3 or TRBV12-4 to TRBJ1-2; D not resolved. Trimming cost V 5 bases and J 2 bases, with 6 bases left between them. CDR3 length: 12 amino acids.

V and J are TRBV7-2 and TRBJ2-7; D may match TRBD1 or TRBD2 (5 bases each). The CDR3 length is 14 residues. The V gene lost 5 bases and the J gene lost 2 bases, with 13 bases spanning the gap. CDR1 is SGHTA and CDR2 is FQGNSA in the germline V gene. Here the CDR3 DNA reads TGTGCCAGCAGCAACCGGGACCCCCCCTACGAGCAGTACTTC. This encodes CASSNRDPPYEQYF.

The chain employs TRBV29-1 and TRBJ2-3; TRBD1 aligns across 7 bases. This CDR3 region has 15 residues. Germline CDR1 reads SQVTM; CDR2 reads ANQGSEA. V shed 6 bases, J shed 0 bases, and the junction held 9 bases outside the gene matches. CDR3 sequence (DNA): TGCAGCGTCGACGACAGGGTATCTAGCACAGATACGCAGTATTTT. It specifies CSVDDRVSSTDTQYF.

This clonotype was detected only once. The genes are TRBV12-3 or TRBV12-4 and TRBJ2-2; a weak D match, TRBD2 (6 bases). The CDR3 is 14 residues long. V was cut by 7 bases and J by 5 bases, with 14 bases left in between. CDR3: CASNTGVQTGELFF. Written as DNA, the CDR3 is TGTGCCAGCAACACGGGAGTGCAGACCGGGGAGCTGTTTTTT.